A single sample is the source of the 4 T cell receptor beta chains below, sequenced in a study of blood T cell repertoires in COVID-19. The table came from immunoSEQ multiplex PCR; TCRdb's copy has only in-frame clones and leaves some out. The table lists under 100,000 clones, around 87% of them singletons. Sequenced material: peripheral blood. The origin of the receptors is a human donor in a cohort sampled during active COVID-19.

As DNA, the CDR3 is TGTGCCAGCAGCCAAGAAGACAGGGGTGGCTACACCTTC. Its translation: CASSQEDRGGYTF. The chain employs TRBV4-2 and TRBJ1-2; 8 positions agree with TRBD1. From germline, CDR1 is LGHNA and CDR2 YNFKEQ. With V trimmed by 0 bases and J by 7 bases, 1 base remained unmatched. The CDR3 runs to 13 residues.

This clone is a singleton in its sample. V is TRBV4-1 and J is TRBJ1-1; D ambiguous. The germline gives CDR1 MGHRA, CDR2 YSYEKL. The CDR3 spans 15 residues. Trimming removed 0 bases at V and 4 bases at J, with 12 bases between. In nucleotides, the CDR3 is TGCGCCAGCAGCCAAGATTACTCGCCGATCACTGAAGCTTTCTTT. Translating it yields CASSQDYSPITEAFF.

The V and J genes are TRBV30 and TRBJ1-2; a weak D match, TRBD1 (5 bases). The V gene's germline CDR1 is GTSNPN and CDR2 SVGIG (reference sequence). V was shortened by 0 bases and J by 8 bases, with 22 bases between the two germline ends. There are 16 residues in the CDR3. The CDR3 region has the DNA TGTGCCTGGAGTGTAGGGTACAGCAGGGAGGCTAAGGGCTACACCTTC. Translated: CAWSVGYSREAKGYTF. Using reference TRBV30 and TRBJ1-2 for the parts outside the CDR3, the full variable domain is SQTIHQWPATLVQPVGSPLSLECTVEGTSNPNLYWYRQAAGRGLQLLFYSVGIGQISSEVPQNLSASRPQDRQFILSSKKLLLSDSGFYLCAWSVGYSREAKGYTFGSGTRLTVV.

The CDR3: CASIALTGGNTEAFF. CDR3 nucleotides: TGTGCCAGCATAGCTCTTACCGGAGGGAACACTGAAGCTTTCTTT. The J gene is TRBJ1-1, the V gene TRBV11-2; D gene uncertain. Trimming cost V 7 bases and J 1 base, with 16 bases left between them. The germline V gene has CDR1 SGHAT and CDR2 FQNNGV. CDR3 length equals 15 residues.